This T cell receptor (beta chain) was captured by sequencing in a study of shared clonotypes between healthy human individuals (dated by TCRdb to about 2020). In the study overall: A few men and a couple of women, aged 18 to 49 years, made up the cohort. Per donor, three plates each were used for CD4 naive and CD4 memory, two for CD8 naive, and one for CD8 memory. Blood TCR repertoires of four to six healthy adults were deeply sequenced to estimate repertoire size and the extent of clonotype sharing between individuals. To increase sequencing depth and limit assay-specific biases, different laboratories used diverse techniques to prepare libraries and sequence TCR repertoires. Each donor's leukapheresis produced roughly between about 0.8 and 8.9 billion PBMCs. The paper as a whole reports these results and caveats: Rarefaction of sorted-subset datasets indicated incomplete sequencing despite the large sequencing depth. Naive subsets generally had larger estimated clonotype richness than memory subsets. Pairwise subsampling indicated that sequencing depth was expected to affect the degree of clonotype sharing among donors. Higher generation probabilities were observed for clonotypes shared by all four sorted-subset donors than for non-shared clonotypes. Sharing across several donors was observed for approximately 5% of naive CD4, under 4% of naive CD8, 2% to 2.5% of memory CD4, and roughly 0.4% of memory CD8 clonotypes. Sampling was restricted to blood, and TCR repertoires in tissue are likely to differ from TCR repertoires in blood. Because the study included a small number of donors, the genetic and exposure-history diversity represented was limited.

CD8 naive samples were obtained by positive selection for CCR7 among CD45RO-negative cells, yielding a CD45RA+CCR7+ population from which TemRA cells were excluded. Healthy HIV-negative adults with no recently reported acute infections or vaccinations were included as donors. All donors were Caucasian adults living in Nashville, Tennessee, USA. Blood was obtained by leukapheresis, after which PBMCs were separated by Ficoll-Histopaque density gradient centrifugation and cryopreserved in liquid nitrogen vapor phase. Analytical flow cytometry was used to check the purity and quantity of each magnetically sorted T cell population. Genomic DNA was isolated from every sorted fraction and measured by UV absorbance on a Nanodrop 2000c. Using the deep immunoSEQ assay, multiplex PCR amplified TCR CDR3 regions from genomic DNA. For each cell subset, the extracted genomic DNA was distributed evenly across all wells of several immunoSEQ 96-well plates, and each plate served as one replicate. For sorted subsets, each replicate PCR was loaded with 150 to 250 ng genomic DNA, equivalent to 32,000 or so T cell genomes. Purified libraries were quantified with a Qubit 3.0 fluorometer, sized on a Bioanalyzer 2100, and re-quantified with the KAPA Library Quantification kit. A separate single-read 150-cycle Illumina NextSeq 550 flow cell was used to sequence each immunoSEQ 96-well plate. Concerning the study's data processing: Because the immunoSEQ output included only junctional sequences and no quality scores, the filtering could not be the same as the filtering used for full-length reads. Sequences were annotated with PyIR, a Python wrapper for IgBLAST v1.9, using IMGT germline references to assign V/J genes and CDR3. Any read was removed if the V/J assignment was weak (E-value above 1e-6), the CDR3 was missing, or the read contained stop codons, out-of-frame junctions, or ambiguous translated residues. V3J clonotypes were defined as sequences sharing an identical inferred V gene, J gene, and CDR3 amino acid sequence. Percentage overlap between repertoires was computed as shared unique clonotypes divided by the size of the smaller repertoire. Three approaches were used to assess repertoire richness: RTK rarefaction, the Chao1 estimator, and Recon v2.1 estimates of unobserved clonotypes. For all TCRbeta clonotypes obtained by the gDNA method from a few donors, generation probabilities were computed with OLGA. Imported from immuneACCESS, the table was reduced by TCRdb to in-frame sequences with V and J called. These copies leave out some clones; in studies compared against another copy, an unresolved V gene accounts for under half, and the cause of the remainder is not known. The V and J calls and clone size are taken from that table; D and trimming were inferred from the DNA. Present in this sample are hundreds of thousands of clones, 96% of which were seen just once. The ten largest clones take up about 0.25% of the sample.

The CDR3 starts with the cysteine, ends with the phenylalanine, and has 14 residues. CDR3 DNA is the only sequence kept; it has 42 bases, read in frame from the first base. From the germline V gene, CDR1 is SGHRS and CDR2 is YFSETQ. About this clone itself: There is no known antigen for this receptor. The junction and the germline gene differ at one end; a read error may be behind it.

Sequenced: naive CD8+ T cells sorted from blood. Reading the label with the study, this specimen's cell subset or site is: CD45RA+CCR7+. This receptor was obtained from a man aged 25 to 45 in good health. The chain employs TRBV5-1 and TRBJ1-5; the D gene is perhaps TRBD1, on 5 matching bases. Read as DNA, the sequence is TGCGCCAGCAGCGAACACTCGCCCCCATCAAACGGGGGTTTT. Protein translation: CASSEHSPPSNGGF.